A selection of T cell receptor beta chains follows, all from one sample in a study of Ad26.COV2.S vaccination and SARS-CoV-2 variants. Clones were read by immunoSEQ multiplex PCR, and TCRdb kept only the in-frame ones, dropping some. The sample lists 150,000 to 200,000 clones, around 88% occurring once. This specimen consisted of peripheral blood, obtained after recovery from COVID-19. These receptors originate from a human donor who had recovered from COVID-19. The CDR3 runs from the conserved cysteine through the conserved F or W. Each record gives: clone size, J gene, V gene, D gene, CDR3 DNA, CDR3 protein. The D gene is left open where the match is weak. Size tells how often a clone was seen (once, few, many) or the class of an expanded clone, and some rows leave it out.

>NA|TRBJ2-3|TRBV5-1|TRBD1
TGCGCCAGCAGCTTGGGGGACAGCCGCTATTCCTCGGGAACGCAGTATTTT
CASSLGDSRYSSGTQYF
>NA|TRBJ1-5|TRBV19|NA
TGTGCCAGTAGTATCAGCCAGGGGAGATATCAGCCCCAGCATTTT
CASSISQGRYQPQHF
>NA|TRBJ2-1|TRBV29-1|TRBD1
TGCAGCGTTGAACAGGGGGCAAGTGAGCAGTTCTTC
CSVEQGASEQFF
>NA|TRBJ1-5|TRBV7-9|NA
TGTGCCAGCAGCTTAGAAGCCTTTCCCCAGCATTTT
CASSLEAFPQHF
>NA|TRBJ1-1|TRBV28|NA
TGTGCCAGCAGTTTTGGGTTGCGGGGGAACACTGAAGCTTTCTTT
CASSFGLRGNTEAFF
>NA|TRBJ1-3|TRBV18|NA
TGTGCCAGCTCACCACCGGGCCCTGGAAACACCATATATTTT
CASSPPGPGNTIYF
>NA|TRBJ1-6|TRBV5-6|NA
TGTGCCAGCAGCCCGAGGGCAGGGCTTCTCTCACCCCTCCACTTT
CASSPRAGLLSPLHF
>NA|TRBJ2-1|TRBV6-5|NA
TGTGCCAGCAGTTACGGAGGAGGTCAGGGGGGGGATGAGCAGTTCTTC
CASSYGGGQGGDEQFF
>NA|TRBJ1-1|TRBV6-2/TRBV6-3|NA
TGTGCCAGCAGCCCACAGGGTGAAGAAGCTTTCTTT
CASSPQGEEAFF
>NA|TRBJ2-1|TRBV18|TRBD1
TGTGCCAGCTCAAGTCGGACAGGCCTCAATGAGCAGTTCTTC
CASSSRTGLNEQFF
>NA|TRBJ2-3|TRBV5-1|NA
TGCGCCAGCAGCTCCCGATCACAGGGAGATACGCAGTATTTT
CASSSRSQGDTQYF
>once|TRBJ2-3|TRBV2|TRBD2
TGTGCCAGCAGGGGGACTAGCGGGGCCACAGATACGCAGTATTTT
CASRGTSGATDTQYF
>NA|TRBJ2-1|TRBV18|TRBD2
TGTGCCAGCTCACCTGAGCCATGGCGGGAGGACTACAATGAGCAGTTCTTC
CASSPEPWREDYNEQFF
>NA|TRBJ2-3|TRBV18|TRBD2
TGTGCCAGCTCACCAGCGACGGGAGGAGATACGCAGTATTTT
CASSPATGGDTQYF
>NA|TRBJ2-7|TRBV5-8|NA
TGTGCCAGCAGCCCCTCCTACGAGCAGTACTTC
CASSPSYEQYF
>NA|TRBJ1-1|TRBV11-2|NA
TGTGCCAGCAGCCCCCGATTCGTGCACAAGAACACTGAAGCTTTCTTT
CASSPRFVHKNTEAFF
>NA|TRBJ1-4|TRBV7-3|TRBD1
TGTGCCAGCAGCTTAACAGGGACAGCTGGGGAAAAACTGTTTTTT
CASSLTGTAGEKLFF